The subject of this entry is one T cell receptor beta chain. Its antigen is unknown. No base-level quality is on record; no much larger clone is a single base apart. The sample comes from a study of shared clonotypes between healthy human individuals (dated by TCRdb to about 2020). With respect to the entire study: The cohort included a few men and a couple of women between 18 and 49 years of age. Different laboratories and diverse techniques were used to prepare libraries and sequence TCR repertoires, to increase sequencing depth and limit assay-specific biases. For each donor, CD4 naive and CD4 memory were each given three plates, CD8 naive was given two plates, and CD8 memory was given one plate. The study deeply sequenced blood TCR repertoires of five healthy adults to estimate repertoire size and the extent of clonotype sharing between individuals. Leukapheresis yielded between about 0.9 and 10 billion PBMCs per donor.

CD8 naive samples consisted of CD45RO-negative cells that were positively selected for CCR7, yielding a CD45RA+CCR7+ population without TemRA cells. The donors were healthy, HIV-negative adults with no recently reported acute infections or vaccinations. Only Caucasian adults living in Nashville, Tennessee, USA were represented among the donors. Blood was collected by leukapheresis, and PBMCs were isolated by Ficoll-Histopaque density gradient centrifugation and then cryopreserved in liquid nitrogen vapor phase. Analytical flow cytometry was used to check the purity and quantity of every magnetically sorted T cell population. From each sorted fraction, genomic DNA was isolated and quantified by UV absorbance on a Nanodrop 2000c. Using the deep immunoSEQ assay, TCR CDR3 regions were amplified from genomic DNA by multiplex PCR. Extracted genomic DNA from each cell subset was spread evenly across all wells of several immunoSEQ 96-well plates, with each plate serving as a replicate. Each replicate PCR for sorted subsets received about 200 ng genomic DNA, equal to roughly 30,000 T cell genomes. Purified libraries were measured with a Qubit 3.0 fluorometer, size-checked on a Bioanalyzer 2100, and measured again with the KAPA Library Quantification kit. Every immunoSEQ 96-well plate was sequenced on a dedicated single-read 150-cycle Illumina NextSeq 550 flow cell. The paper's data handling went like this. Because only junctional sequences without quality scores were contained in the immunoSEQ output, filtering matching that applied to full-length reads could not be performed. Sequences were annotated with PyIR, a Python wrapper for IgBLAST v1.9, and V/J genes and CDR3 were assigned using IMGT germline references. Reads with weak V/J assignments (E-value above 1e-6), missing CDR3, stop codons, out-of-frame junctions, or ambiguous translated residues were removed. V3J clonotypes were defined as sequences sharing an identical inferred V gene, J gene, and CDR3 amino acid sequence. Percentage overlap between repertoires was calculated by dividing the number of shared unique clonotypes by the size of the smaller repertoire. RTK rarefaction, the Chao1 estimator, and Recon v2.1 estimates of unobserved clonotypes were used to assess repertoire richness. Generation probabilities were computed with OLGA for all TCRbeta clonotypes obtained by the gDNA method from several donors. The immuneACCESS repertoire file appears here via TCRdb, limited to in-frame rearrangements. These files lack a portion of the clones; in checked studies, under half of the deficit traces to unresolved V genes, and the cause of the others is not known. That table furnishes V, J and clone size, whereas the DNA furnished D and trimming. The sample includes around 620,000 clones, with approximately 95% observed a single time. The ten largest clones represent over 0.1% of the sample.

On the study overall, not on this receptor specifically: Based on pairwise subsampling, the degree of clonotype sharing among donors was expected to be affected by sequencing depth. Only blood was sampled, and tissue TCR repertoires likely differ from those in blood. Sharing across a few donors was observed for 5% to 6.5% of naive CD4, 3% to 3.5% of naive CD8, 2% to 2.5% of memory CD4, and around 0.44% of memory CD8 clonotypes. Compared with non-shared clonotypes, the clonotypes found in all four sorted-subset donors had higher generation probabilities. Even with the large sequencing depth, rarefaction of the sorted-subset datasets indicated that sequencing was incomplete. The genetic and exposure-history diversity represented was limited by the small number of donors. Larger estimated clonotype richness was generally found for naive subsets than for memory subsets.

Its CDR3 holds 13 amino acids, cysteine through phenylalanine. The sequence is cut down to CDR3 DNA, 39 bases in frame from base 1. The germline ends are 13 bases apart after V is trimmed by 6 bases and J by 5 bases. The germline V gene yields MDHEN for CDR1 and SYDVKM for CDR2. The sample consisted of naive CD8+ T cells sorted from blood. Read against the paper, the sample's cell subset or site label means: CD45RA+CCR7+. The rearrangement joined TRBV28 to TRBJ1-2, with no reliable assignment of the D segment. The receptor was isolated from a woman aged 30 to 39 in good health. DNA sequence: TGTGCCAGCAGGCCAGGATCTGCGTATGGCTACACCTTC. This translates into CASRPGSAYGYTF.